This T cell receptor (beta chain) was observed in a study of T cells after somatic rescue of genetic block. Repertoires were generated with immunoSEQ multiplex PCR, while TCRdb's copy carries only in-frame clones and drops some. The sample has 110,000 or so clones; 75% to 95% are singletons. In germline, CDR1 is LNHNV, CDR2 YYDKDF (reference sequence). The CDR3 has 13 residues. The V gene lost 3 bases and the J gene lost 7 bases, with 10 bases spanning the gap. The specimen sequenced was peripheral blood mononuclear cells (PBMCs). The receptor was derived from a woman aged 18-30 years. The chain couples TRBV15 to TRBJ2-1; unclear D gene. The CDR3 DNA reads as TGTGCCACCAGCAGCCCGCTTGAGAATGAGCAGTTCTTC. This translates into CATSSPLENEQFF.